This record concerns one T cell receptor (beta chain) sequence. This sample was included in a study of shared clonotypes between healthy human individuals. Trimming pared 3 bases from V and 2 bases from J, leaving 11 bases between. The germline gives CDR1 SQVTM, CDR2 ANQGSEA. The CDR3 loop spans 13 amino acids. Sequenced by immunoSEQ multiplex PCR; TCRdb stores in-frame clones only, minus some. In the table there are about 820,000 clones, nearly 95% of which are singletons. The naive CD8 subset, CD45RO-negative cells positively selected for CCR7, excluded terminally differentiated effector memory CD45RA+ cells.

The TCR was taken from a man younger than 45 in good health. V gene TRBV29-1 combines with J gene TRBJ2-7; either TRBD1 or TRBD2 may supply D (6 bases each). Sample: naive CD8+ T cells sorted from blood. The CDR3 DNA reads TGCAGCGTTGAGCGGGACAACACCTACGAGCAGTACTTC. The encoded protein is CSVERDNTYEQYF.